This entry describes one T cell receptor (beta chain). The antigen it recognizes is unknown. No much larger clone is present one base from it, and per-base qualities are unavailable. This entry belongs to a study of cytomegalovirus exposure and HLA in healthy donors (dated 2017 in TCRdb). For context, the study as a whole: In an earlier analysis of approximately 640 of the donors, 250 to 350 Gb of sequence data and 117 million unique TCR beta sequences from about 179 million T cells were reported. An early release covering over 500 HLA-typed donors comprised about 300 gigabases of sequencing data and 65 million to 100 million unique TCR sequences. The genetic ancestry cluster associated with self-reported Caucasian donors included around 76% of the approximately 410 genotyped donors. The aim of the study was to test whether cataloging public T cell receptors could identify signatures of past pathogen exposure. The study used immunosequencing to profile the T cell repertoires of 666 subjects and linked those repertoires to cytomegalovirus serostatus. In addition to the first cohort of approximately 650 subjects, a separate validation cohort of 120 different subjects was used. To predict cytomegalovirus infection status, the study combined high-throughput TCR immunosequencing, statistical association of individual TCRs with disease status, and machine learning. In a later analysis, previously published TCR beta repertoires from about 640 donors were re-analyzed and high-resolution HLA genotyping was added so that TCR occurrence patterns could be studied. Rather than using new phenotypic data, the later analysis identified candidate immune exposures from TCR beta sequences and from how often those sequences occurred across donors. In an earlier analysis of roughly 580 of the donors, high-throughput TCR beta sequencing was used to judge whether each TCR beta V gene segment behaved as functional or pseudogenic. Donor age, sex, ethnicity and CMV serostatus were collected together with the repertoire data. A later genetic analysis used genome-wide SNP genotypes for 398 of the 666 donors, treating that subset as a discovery cohort. All discovery cohort repertoires had been generated using a single sequencing platform. Both class I and class II loci were covered by HLA typing, at four-digit resolution. Typing coverage differed by locus: A, B, C, DRB1 and DQB1 were typed in roughly 620-630 donors, DQA1 in about 500, DPA1 in 600 to 610, and DPB1 in 450 to 490. Roughly 5 DR-DQ haplotypes were handled as single units for association and clustering, since linkage in the cohort was strong. Among some 410 genotyped donors of the cohort, an average of about 220,000 unique TCR beta nucleotide sequences was sequenced per donor, of which about 18% were non-productive. Study-level results and caveats: Because counts were too low, roughly 18 rarely observed V segments, including chromosome 9 orphons, were left out of the earlier analysis of over 550 of the donors. Most TCR sequences were seen in very few donors, while some public TCRs were found in many individuals. The study listed over 150 TCR beta chains as associated with cytomegalovirus. In a later analysis, the rate of TCR association differed among HLA loci, with DRB1 alleles having the most associated TCRs and HLA-C alleles having the fewest. Linkage disequilibrium might explain the correlated functional status among segregating V segments, but an unknown experimental factor could not be ruled out. A further reported finding was that TCR beta sequences accurately predicted the HLA-A and HLA-B alleles for most subjects in the first cohort. When HLA alleles, especially DR and DQ, strongly co-occurred, TCR associations were difficult to assign to individual alleles. The 87-base-pair reads could not distinguish some IMGT-functional V segments, including TRBV6-2 and TRBV6-3, so those segments were excluded. According to a later analysis, parvovirus B19, influenza, CMV and Epstein-Barr virus appeared linked to several top co-occurrence clusters. The presence/absence analyses assumed that sequencing depth was roughly uniform across donors, and that assumption may not be true. A cluster of highly shared sequence variants was judged likely to represent a technical artifact of the sequencing pipeline. In a later analysis, HLA-associated TCR beta chains were found to be more clonally expanded and to have lower generation probabilities than equally common non-associated chains. A later genetic analysis associated a missense DCLRE1C variant with V-gene and J-gene trimming of TCR beta chains, and an independent cohort replicated the association. The classifier was reported to diagnose cytomegalovirus status with high specificity and sensitivity in both the original cohort and the validation cohort. In vitro tests confirmed that three of the cytomegalovirus-associated TCR beta chains recognize cytomegalovirus antigens. A later analysis associated 16,951 TCR beta sequences with specific HLA alleles at a false discovery rate of 0.05. Most CMV-associated TCR beta chains appeared to be HLA-restricted in a later analysis, and the HLA associations seemed to be driven largely by CMV exposure. The authors suggested that the approach could potentially be generalized to other disease states and immunological phenotypes. In this cohort, only TCR beta chains were sequenced, and detectable features were limited by the absence of alpha or paired-chain data. In an earlier analysis of more than 450 of the donors, most TCR beta V segments were observed in productive rearrangements about 90% or about 30% of the time, broadly matching IMGT annotations. Because HLA typing was missing for some donors at each locus, association tests included only the typed subset. Compared with the roughly 700-donor mean, donors in an Asian-associated ancestry cluster had fewer N-insertions in productive TCRs, according to a later genetic analysis. The only immune exposure information available for the cohort was CMV serostatus.

The cohort comprised fewer than 700 healthy bone marrow donors. All cohort members were sampled while nominally healthy, although unrecorded immune exposures were likely present. The donor was CMV seronegative and was included in the group of 352 seronegative cohort members. Each donor provided a peripheral blood sample, and peripheral blood mononuclear cells were used for TCR beta sequencing. Genomic DNA was extracted from the blood cell samples with the Qiagen DNeasy Blood Extraction Kit. The CDR3 sequence holds 15 residues, the cysteine and phenylalanine included. Just CDR3 DNA is preserved here, 45 bases in frame from base 1. Sequences SGHKS (CDR1) and YYEKEE (CDR2) are obtained from the germline V gene (reference sequence). V loses 0 bases, J loses 4 bases, and the germline ends lie 10 bases apart. To prepare the library, the immunoSEQ multiplex PCR assay was applied. For the multiplex PCR, a mixture combining 60 forward primers for TCR Vbeta segments and 13 reverse primers for TCR Jbeta segments was used. The CDR3 region of rearranged TCR beta genes was amplified from genomic DNA by a multiplex PCR assay. On the Illumina HiSeq System, the amplified TCR beta libraries were sequenced as 87-base-pair reads. In the paper's pipeline: In a later analysis, roughly 80 million unique TCR beta chains were counted across the roughly 670 repertoires, and approximately 11 million of these chains were shared by at least two donors. Raw reads were error-corrected and collapsed into unique sequences with a nearest-neighbor algorithm that merged closely related sequences to remove PCR and sequencing errors. CDR3 sequences were aligned to IMGT reference sequences to assign V, D and J gene segments. For a sequence to be retained, at least a six-nucleotide match to both a V gene segment and a J gene segment was required. A rearrangement was called productive if the CDR3 had no stop codons and remained in frame with V and J, and every other rearrangement was called non-productive. Following IMGT convention, CDR3 was defined as the stretch from the second conserved V-encoded cysteine to the conserved J-encoded phenylalanine. The earlier analysis of some 580 of the donors excluded any sequence lacking an unambiguous match to a single V gene segment. An earlier analysis of approximately 590 of the donors called V segments functional above 56.7% productive rearrangements and segregating when the between-donor standard deviation exceeded 5%. A statistical classification framework was developed to diagnose cytomegalovirus status using the catalog of TCR beta chain sequences. A later analysis assigned V and J genes by comparing TCR nucleotide sequences with IMGT/GENE-DB human TR gene sequences. The TCRdist pipeline was used in a later analysis to assign CDR3 sequences and most-parsimonious VDJ recombination scenarios. In a later analysis, each TCR beta chain was defined by its CDR3 amino acid sequence together with its V-gene family, and reads lacking a unique V-gene family were excluded. In a later analysis, 550 to 650 highly shared, low-generation-probability nucleotide sequences were removed to address suspected cross-contamination and a sequencing artifact. In a later analysis, a clonal expansion index was calculated for each public chain from normalized within-repertoire ranks of inferred template counts. A later analysis computed generation probabilities with a VDJ recombination model fitted to out-of-frame rearrangements, and checked the results against IGoR. In a later analysis, TCR-TCR, TCR-HLA and TCR-CMV co-occurrence was scored with hypergeometric tests, and a repertoire-size bias correction was applied to TCR pairs. In a later analysis, false discovery rates were estimated by permuting HLA or CMV assignments 20 times. In a later analysis, co-occurring TCRs were grouped using DBSCAN, with TCRdist sequence similarity added in when clustering inside HLA-allele-positive subsets. For co-occurrence clustering, repertoires with fewer than 30,000 or more than 120,000 public chains were excluded, along with four or five repertoires with anomalous nucleotide sharing. In TCRdb, the immuneACCESS table is reduced to in-frame sequences with V and J assigned. These tables do not hold every clone; where another copy was compared, an unresolved V gene accounts for under half, and the others remain unexplained. Clonal size and the V and J genes are those of that table, whereas D and trimming came from the DNA. This sample comprises 100,000 to 150,000 clones, 76% of them detected only once. The biggest ten clones account for more than 1.5% of the sample.

The sequenced sample was PBMCs. The receptor's source is a man aged 50 to 60 in good health and CMV-seronegative. Rearrangement joined TRBV5-5 to TRBJ2-2; a tentative D match to TRBD1 spans 7 bases. The CDR3 region has the sequence CASSLDRGGTGELFF. The bases read TGTGCCAGCAGCTTGGACAGGGGAGGCACCGGGGAGCTGTTTTTT.